Reported below is one TCR beta chain. The sample is drawn from a study of blood T cell repertoires in COVID-19. Study-level information: Spain, Italy and the United States supplied samples that represented acute and convalescent COVID-19.

In the authors' methods: Using reference gene primer amplification, nucleated cell counts were estimated. The protocol was immunoSEQ multiplex PCR, while the TCRdb copy is restricted to in-frame clones and leaves out a portion. The V and J calls and clone size come from that table; D and trimming were worked out from the DNA. The sample shows roughly 200,000 clones, roughly 80% of them seen only once. CDR1 is MNHEY, CDR2 SMNVEV, per germline (reference sequence). The V end lost 5 bases, the J end lost 0 bases, and 14 bases lay between the germline ends. The CDR3 runs to 16 residues. The sequenced sample was peripheral blood. This sequence joins TRBV27 and TRBJ2-1, with a possible D match to TRBD1 (5 bases). The receptor was derived from a woman in her forties with COVID-19, enrolled during active disease. For the CDR3, the DNA is TGTGCCAGCAGTCCCCGGTGGGGCAGCTCCTACAATGAGCAGTTCTTC. It is translated as CASSPRWGSSYNEQFF.